This T cell receptor (beta chain) was obtained from a study of blood T cell repertoires in COVID-19. Per the germline V gene, CDR1 is MDHEN and CDR2 is SYDVKM. Trimming took off 6 bases at V and 6 bases at J, with 12 bases between the two ends. The CDR3 spans 12 residues. The protocol was immunoSEQ multiplex PCR, while the TCRdb copy is restricted to in-frame clones and leaves out a portion. The sample includes 50,000 to 75,000 clones, about nine tenths of them seen just once. The TCR originated in a human donor in a cohort sampled during active COVID-19. The rearrangement uses TRBV28 and TRBJ2-7; D is ambiguous. Sequencing input: peripheral blood. Here the CDR3 reads CASRLTRGEQYF. Here the CDR3 DNA reads TGTGCCAGCAGACTAACGAGAGGCGAGCAGTACTTC.